The following is a T cell receptor beta chain sequence with its context. The data originate from a study of technical replicates of blood from four donors. The protocol was immunoSEQ multiplex PCR, while the TCRdb copy is restricted to in-frame clones and leaves out a portion. The repertoire holds tens of thousands of clones, with just over 95% as singletons. Looked up from germline, CDR1 is SGHTA and CDR2 is FQGNSA. The J segment lost 5 bases and the V segment lost 0 bases, leaving 4 bases of the junction unmatched. The CDR3 contains 15 residues. The source material was T cells isolated from PBMCs. The source is a human donor in good health. The V gene is TRBV7-2, the J gene TRBJ1-2, with 9 bases lining up with TRBD1. CDR3 sequence reads: CASSLAMDRGYGYTF. The CDR3 bases are TGTGCCAGCAGCTTAGCGATGGACAGGGGTTATGGCTACACCTTC. The full variable domain, rest sourced from reference TRBV7-2 and TRBJ1-2, is GAGVSQSPSNKVTEKGKDVELRCDPISGHTALYWYRQSLGQGLEFLIYFQGNSAPDKSGLPSDRFSAERTGGSVSTLTIQRTQQEDSAVYLCASSLAMDRGYGYTFGSGTRLTVV.